One and the same sample provided the 9 T cell receptor beta chains below, sequenced in a study of T cell responses to AZD1222 COVID-19 vaccine. Here immunoSEQ multiplex PCR was the method, and the copy in TCRdb shows in-frame clones only, minus some. Of 150,000 or so clones in the sample, roughly 90% are singletons; the top ten hold 2.9%. Sequenced material: peripheral blood, taken on day 0 of AZD1222 vaccination. The receptor set was obtained from an adult in good health.

V gene TRBV7-6 combines with J gene TRBJ1-5; no clear D. The germline gives CDR1 SGHVS, CDR2 FNYEAQ. CDR3 length: 16 amino acids. Trimming removed 5 bases at V and 0 bases at J, with 14 bases between. CDR3 nucleotide sequence: TGTGCCAGCAGCCCAAGGCAGGCCAGTAGCAATCAGCCCCAGCATTTT. This codes for CASSPRQASSNQPQHF.

V gene TRBV7-6 combines with J gene TRBJ2-7; 9 nucleotides line up with TRBD1. The germline V gene encodes CDR1 SGHVS and CDR2 FNYEAQ. J lost 3 bases, V lost 0 bases, and 0 bases had no gene match. The CDR3 consists of 14 residues. This CDR3 is CASSLADRGYEQYF. CDR3 sequence (DNA): TGTGCCAGCAGCTTAGCGGACAGGGGCTACGAGCAGTACTTC.

This chain links TRBV6-1 with TRBJ1-5, with TRBD1 as a possible D gene (6 bases). Germline V lookup: CDR1 MNHNS, CDR2 SASEGT. V was cut by 0 bases and J by 14 bases, with 17 bases left in between. The CDR3 extends over 14 amino acids. CDR3 region: CASSEAPTGKAEHF. CDR3 DNA sequence: TGTGCCAGCAGTGAAGCCCCTACAGGGAAGGCTGAGCATTTT.

Only a few counts were recorded for this clone. V gene TRBV6-6 combines with J gene TRBJ2-1; 7 bases match TRBD2. CDR1 is MNHNY, CDR2 SVGAGI, per germline (reference sequence). J gave up 4 bases and V 5 bases, and 11 bases lay outside the gene matches. The CDR3 runs to 16 residues. The DNA of the CDR3 is TGTGCCAGCAGTCGACCGACTAGCCGAGGGTACAATGAGCAGTTCTTC. Translating it yields CASSRPTSRGYNEQFF.

In this sample, this clone turned up once. The V call is TRBV19, the J call TRBJ1-3; TRBD1 matches 8 bases. With V trimmed by 3 bases and J by 4 bases, 5 bases remained unmatched. The CDR3 covers 15 residues. CDR1 and CDR2 (germline): LNHDA, SQIVND (reference sequence). As DNA, the CDR3 is TGTGCCAGTAGTATCGGCAGGGGGCAAGGAAACACCATATATTTT. This gives the protein CASSIGRGQGNTIYF.

This chain connects TRBV27 to TRBJ1-5, with D maybe TRBD1 (5 bases). The germline gives CDR1 MNHEY, CDR2 SMNVEV (reference sequence). The CDR3 is made up of 13 amino acids. V lost 6 bases and J lost 4, with 10 bases in between. CDR3 sequence: CASSRGGNQPQHF. CDR3 DNA: TGTGCCAGCAGCCGCGGGGGGAATCAGCCCCAGCATTTT.

V gene TRBV4-3 combines with J gene TRBJ1-2; D not resolved. Trimming stripped 1 base from V and 8 bases from J, with 17 bases between. This CDR3 region has 15 residues. CDR1 is LGHNA, CDR2 YSLEER, per germline. The CDR3 region is CASSQAQQPVYGYTF. DNA of the CDR3: TGCGCCAGCAGCCAAGCTCAACAACCCGTCTACGGCTACACCTTC.

The chain carries TRBV15 and TRBJ1-5; D is uncertain. Germline lookup yields CDR1 LNHNV and CDR2 YYDKDF (reference sequence). The V gene lost 3 bases and the J gene lost 3 bases, with 9 bases spanning the gap. The CDR3 is made up of 14 amino acids. CDR3 nucleotide sequence: TGTGCCACCAGCAGGGGCGTTACCAATCAGCCCCAGCATTTT. Its translation is CATSRGVTNQPQHF.

The chain has TRBV6-2 or TRBV6-3 and TRBJ1-2; TRBD1 matches 10 bases. J was trimmed by 3 bases and V by 0 bases; bases with no gene match: 1. There are 15 residues in the CDR3. Germline values: CDR1 MNHEY, CDR2 SVGEGT. The CDR3 sequence is CASSYSTGGDYGYTF. CDR3 DNA: TGTGCCAGCAGTTACTCGACAGGGGGCGACTATGGCTACACCTTC.